Following are 16 T cell receptor beta chains from one sample sequenced in a study of OX40 agonist ivuxolimab in advanced cancers. The data were produced by immunoSEQ multiplex PCR, yet TCRdb's version contains in-frame clones alone and is incomplete. The sample lists roughly 110,000 clones, 85% to 95% occurring once. The specimen was CD4+ or CD8+ T cells sorted from blood, collected in a trial of the OX40 agonist ivuxolimab. All receptors come from an adult with an advanced solid tumor such as melanoma, head and neck, liver or kidney cancer.

The V and J genes are TRBV27 and TRBJ2-7; no definite D call. This CDR3 has 14 residues. V dropped 3 bases and J dropped 3 bases, with 12 bases sitting between them. Germline V CDR1 and CDR2: MNHEY, SMNVEV (reference sequence). The CDR3 here is CASSLRPTGYEQYF. For the CDR3, the DNA is TGTGCCAGCAGTTTGAGACCGACCGGCTACGAGCAGTACTTC.

This clone occurred once. This chain links TRBV9 with TRBJ2-2; a weak D match, TRBD2 (6 bases). Germline CDR1 reads SGDLS; CDR2 reads YYNGEE. CDR3 length: 13 amino acids. V lost 2 bases and J 5 bases, leaving 7 bases between the germline ends. Here the CDR3 reads CASSVGGTGELFF. In DNA form, the CDR3 reads TGTGCCAGCAGCGTGGGGGGTACCGGGGAGCTGTTTTTT.

This clone was observed a single time. The chain uses TRBV2 and TRBJ1-1; D gene unclear. Looked up from germline, CDR1 is SNHLY and CDR2 is FYNNEI. The CDR3 has 13 residues. V dropped 10 bases and J dropped 0 bases, with 12 bases sitting between them. CDR3 region: CANLLDMNTEAFF. The CDR3 region has the DNA TGTGCCAACTTACTTGATATGAACACTGAAGCTTTCTTT.

This clone has only one observation. The chain employs TRBV5-1 and TRBJ2-1; 9 positions agree with TRBD2. From germline, CDR1 is SGHRS and CDR2 YFSETQ. CDR3 size: 15 residues. Germline trimming cut 4 bases from V and 4 bases from J; bases unmatched to any gene: 6. CDR3 in DNA: TGCGCCAGCAGCCAACTAGCGGGCTCGTACAATGAGCAGTTCTTC. Its protein is CASSQLAGSYNEQFF.

The rearrangement links TRBV28 to TRBJ2-5, with D possibly matching TRBD1 (6 bases). The CDR3 consists of 16 residues. The germline gives CDR1 MDHEN, CDR2 SYDVKM. The V and J ends lost 6 bases and 4 bases respectively, with 21 bases between them. The DNA of the CDR3 is TGTGCCAGCAGCGCCGACTACAGGGCCAGCGGAGAGACCCAGTACTTC. This codes for CASSADYRASGETQYF.

The rearrangement links TRBV5-1 to TRBJ1-2; D is unclear. V was cut by 0 bases and J by 3 bases, with 6 bases left in between. This CDR3 comprises 13 residues. Germline V CDR1 and CDR2: SGHRS, YFSETQ. CDR3: CASSLALDYGYTF. The CDR3 DNA reads TGCGCCAGCAGCTTGGCATTAGACTATGGCTACACCTTC.

J is TRBJ2-3 and V is TRBV10-2, with TRBD2 matching over 9 bases. Germline V gives CDR1 WSHSY, CDR2 SAAADI. V lost 9 bases, J lost 0 bases, and 10 bases stayed unmatched. The CDR3 has 16 residues. The chain's CDR3 is CASGMTSGPSTDTQYF. DNA for the CDR3: TGCGCCAGTGGTATGACTAGCGGACCTAGCACAGATACGCAGTATTTT.

CDR3 in amino acids: CASSLGDPLNEQFF. In DNA form, the CDR3 reads TGTGCCAGCAGCTTGGGGGACCCCCTGAATGAGCAGTTCTTC. The rearrangement links TRBV7-9 to TRBJ2-1; D tentatively fits TRBD1 or TRBD2 (5 bases each). Germline assignment: CDR1 SEHNR and CDR2 FQNEAQ (reference sequence). The CDR3 length is 14 residues. Trimming removed 3 bases at V and 7 bases at J, with 13 bases between.

In nucleotides, the CDR3 is TGCGCCAGCAGCTTGGCCGCAGGGAGTAGAGAGACCCAGTACTTC. Translated: CASSLAAGSRETQYF. The chain uses TRBV5-1 and TRBJ2-5; perhaps D is TRBD1 or TRBD2 (5 bases each). There are 15 residues in the CDR3. The germline V gene has CDR1 SGHRS and CDR2 YFSETQ. Trimming removed 0 bases at V and 4 bases at J, with 13 bases between.

This clone appeared once. The chain couples TRBV5-1 to TRBJ1-1; no definite D call. With 2 bases removed from V and 4 bases from J, the gap between germline ends came to 15 bases. The CDR3 runs 15 residues. Germline loops: CDR1 SGHRS, CDR2 YFSETQ. The CDR3 nucleotides read TGCGCCAGCAGCTTAAGTGAGGGATGGATCACTGAAGCTTTCTTT. It translates to CASSLSEGWITEAFF.

This clone showed up just a few times. The genes are TRBV7-9 and TRBJ1-2, with D possibly TRBD1 on 6 matching bases. The CDR3 length is 12 residues. Trimming took 4 bases from V and 6 from J, leaving 9 bases between them. CDR1 SEHNR and CDR2 FQNEAQ come from the germline V gene (reference sequence). The CDR3 loop reads CASSWEGDGYTF. The DNA for the CDR3 is TGTGCCAGCAGCTGGGAGGGGGATGGCTACACCTTC.

The chain has TRBV29-1 and TRBJ1-4, with D unresolved. The CDR3 sequence is 14 residues long. V shed 7 bases and J shed 8 bases, with 20 bases lying between them. Germline-derived CDR1 and CDR2 are SQVTM and ANQGSEA. The CDR3 DNA is TGCAGCGCCCACCGCCTATGGGGAGACGAAAAACTGTTTTTT. It translates to CSAHRLWGDEKLFF.

V usage is TRBV18 and J usage is TRBJ2-3; 11 nucleotides agree with TRBD2. Per the germline V gene, CDR1 is KGHSH and CDR2 is LQKENI. After removal of 3 bases from V and 6 bases from J, the junction contained 11 bases not matched to a gene. This CDR3 spans 17 amino acids. The CDR3 bases are TGTGCCAGCTCACCCCCGACAACTAGCGGGAGAAAGGATACGCAGTATTTT. Its translation: CASSPPTTSGRKDTQYF.

V and J are TRBV5-6 and TRBJ1-3; 7 bases agree with TRBD1. CDR3 length: 15 residues. V trimming: 5 bases; J trimming: 0 bases; junction bases outside the gene matches: 5. Germline CDR1 is SGHDT and CDR2 is YYEEEE. The CDR3 region has the DNA TGTGCCAGCAGTCACAGGGGACGCTCTGGAAACACCATATATTTT. This translates into CASSHRGRSGNTIYF.

The rearrangement links TRBV19 to TRBJ2-3, with a tentative D call TRBD1 (7 bases). The CDR3 contains 16 residues. Germline lookup yields CDR1 LNHDA and CDR2 SQIVND (reference sequence). V was pared by 3 bases and J by 9 bases, with 22 bases between. CDR3 region: CASSISRQGGGGTQYF. CDR3 sequence (DNA): TGTGCCAGTAGTATTAGTCGACAGGGAGGAGGGGGGACGCAGTATTTT.

The chain combines TRBV18 with TRBJ1-2; D gene uncertain. CDR3 length: 13 amino acids. The V and J ends lost 5 bases and 4 bases respectively, with 11 bases between them. Per germline, CDR1 KGHSH and CDR2 LQKENI. CDR3 in DNA: TGTGCCAGCTCATCGGAGGGTTTCTATGGCTACACCTTC. Translation gives CASSSEGFYGYTF.